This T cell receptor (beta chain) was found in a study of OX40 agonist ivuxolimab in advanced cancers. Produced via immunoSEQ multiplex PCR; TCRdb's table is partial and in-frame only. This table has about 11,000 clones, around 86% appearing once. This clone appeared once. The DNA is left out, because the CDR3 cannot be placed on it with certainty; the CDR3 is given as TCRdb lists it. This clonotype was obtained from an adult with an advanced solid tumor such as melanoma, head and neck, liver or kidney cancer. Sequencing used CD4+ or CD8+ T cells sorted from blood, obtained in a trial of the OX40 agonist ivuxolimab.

This chain's CDR3 is CASSESLAGGIRAVLRAGHEQYF. This chain links TRBV2 with TRBJ2-7; no check of the table's D call, TRBD2, against the DNA was made. From its first to its last residue, the CDR3 has 23 amino acids. Germline V lookup: CDR1 SNHLY, CDR2 FYNNEI.